The clone carrying this T cell receptor (beta chain) has only a few counts. This specimen belongs to a study of blood T cell repertoires in COVID-19. About the study: COVID-19 samples, acute and convalescent, were from the United States, Italy and Spain. Nucleic acid was either cDNA or gDNA, and it came from T cells, B-cell-depleted T cells, or PBMCs.

Study processing details: Reference gene primer amplification gave nucleated cell count estimates. The table came from immunoSEQ multiplex PCR; TCRdb's copy has only in-frame clones and leaves some out. That table is the source of V, J and clone size, and D and trimming were worked out from the DNA. The sample lists fewer than 250,000 clones; around 83% were seen once. Germline CDR1 SGHDN, CDR2 FVKESK. The CDR3 totals 16 residues. V was pared by 3 bases and J by 2 bases, with 3 bases of the junction left unmatched. The rearrangement links TRBV14 to TRBJ2-3, with 12 bases identical to TRBD2. The sequencing input was peripheral blood. The TCR originated in a man aged 45-60 years with active or convalescent COVID-19. The CDR3 loop reads CASSHRLAGDTDTQYF. CDR3 coding DNA: TGTGCCAGCAGCCATAGACTAGCGGGGGACACAGATACGCAGTATTTT.